This TCR beta chain was sequenced during a study of T cell responses to AZD1222 COVID-19 vaccine (dated by TCRdb to 2020 to 2022). About the investigation overall: AZD1222 recipients with second doses at about 4 weeks or about 12 weeks were pooled, because spike-specific TCR depth and breadth did not differ between schedules. A total of 233 trial participants underwent TCR sequencing, of whom 207 received two doses of AZD1222 and about 26 received two doses of the MenACWY control vaccine. Trial participants were enrolled by age into 18-55, 56-69 and 70-plus year subgroups, with about 150, 28 and 57 TCR-sequenced participants respectively. What the study reported, not specific to this receptor: In the small 56-69-year group, the increase in depth fell short of significance, most likely because of low power. After two AZD1222 doses, spike-specific TCR breadth and depth were significantly higher than at day 0 and than in MenACWY recipients. Most participants were white British and females outnumbered males, and the authors suggested that clonal diversity may have been underestimated. Epitopes outside the regions mutated in the B.1.351 and B.1.1.7 variants were reportedly recognized by nearly half of the unique spike-specific TCRs. The whole spike protein was spanned by vaccine-associated CD4 TCRs, and dominant responses were seen in regions 160-218 and 743-854. Because no day 14 peak-response samples were available, the repertoires could be characterized only after the peak T cell response. Only six AZD1222 recipients were SARS-CoV-2 seropositive at baseline, limiting conclusions about previously exposed vaccinees.

Inclusive of the bounding cysteine and phenylalanine, the CDR3 is 15 residues long. Only the CDR3 DNA stays, 45 bases, in frame from base 1. A distance of 20 bases separates the germline ends of V and J, which lose 4 bases and 8 bases respectively. Taken from the germline V gene, the CDR1 and CDR2 loops are SGHRS and YFSETQ. The CDR3 regions of human TCRbeta chains were subjected to immunosequencing. Per the original workflow: Repertoire TCRs were matched against a reference library of SARS-CoV-2-specific TCRs generated with the MIRA antigen-specificity platform. Breadth was defined as the fraction of unique TCRs that were SARS-CoV-2-associated. Depth was defined as the fraction of total T cells that were SARS-CoV-2-associated. Using the MIRA data, every spike-specific TCR was mapped to the spike region that the TCR reacted to and assigned to either a CD4 or a CD8 class. Log10-transformed breadth and depth values were compared by one-way ANOVA with Sidak's multiple comparisons tests. TCRdb re-hosts the immuneACCESS table, in-frame sequences only. Its copies lack some clones; in the studies checked, an unresolved V gene accounts for under half of them, and the cause for the rest is not known. Clone size and V and J calls were adopted from that table, with D and trimming inferred from the DNA. This sample holds about 100,000 clones; 85% to 95% were observed only once. The ten largest clones take up more than 1.5% of the sample.

Reading the label with the study, this specimen's time point is: baseline before first vaccination. Vaccinee samples were obtained from the UK trials COV001 and COV002, which included a single-blind randomized controlled phase 2/3 trial of AZD1222 (ChAdOx1 nCoV-19) in healthy adults. For TCRbeta chain sequencing, PBMC samples were collected from trial participants at day 0 and at day 28 after the second dose. In the case of this clone: No antigen is known for it. No much larger clone exists at a distance of one base, and base qualities are not known.

The specimen comprised peripheral blood, sampled on day 0 of AZD1222 vaccination. This TCR came from an adult in good health. This sequence uses TRBV5-1 and TRBJ2-3; the D gene could be TRBD1 or TRBD2, each one agreeing over 6 bases. The DNA sequence reads TGCGCCAGCAGCCTAGCTTTGGAGGGGGGAGGTACGCAGTATTTT. This gives the protein CASSLALEGGGTQYF.